This T cell receptor beta chain was captured in a study of blood T cell repertoires in COVID-19. Study as a whole: Donors in the United States, Italy and Spain gave samples during acute or convalescent COVID-19. Sample material is recorded as cDNA or gDNA derived from T cells, B-cell-depleted T cells, or PBMCs.

V was pared by 5 bases and J by 2 bases, with 6 bases of the junction left unmatched. This CDR3 has 14 residues. Per the germline V gene, CDR1 is MNHEY and CDR2 is SVGEGT. This clone was recorded only once. The table came from immunoSEQ multiplex PCR; TCRdb's copy has only in-frame clones and leaves some out. The table has roughly 97,000 clones, over 70% seen once. Material for sequencing was peripheral blood. V usage is TRBV6-2 or TRBV6-3 and J usage is TRBJ2-7; 7 nucleotides agree with TRBD2. The TCR comes from a man aged 50 to 59 with acute or convalescent COVID-19. The chain's CDR3 is CASSPREGPYEQYF. For the CDR3, the DNA is TGTGCCAGCAGTCCCAGGGAGGGGCCCTACGAGCAGTACTTC.